A selection of T cell receptor beta chains follows, all from one sample in a study of CD8+ T cells in alopecia areata. Here immunoSEQ multiplex PCR was the method, and the copy in TCRdb shows in-frame clones only, minus some. The sample contains around 190,000 clones, about 61% of which appear only once. Sequencing input: CD8+ T cells sorted from blood. The receptors here all came from a human donor in good health. Each CDR3 is given with its conserved first and last residue. A D gene is named only where the DNA matches it firmly. The size of a clone is reported for some rows only, either as once, few or many, or as a class for expanded clones.

13	.	TRBJ2-5	.	TRBV28	CASSLDSQETQYF	TGTGCCAGCAGTTTAGACTCACAAGAGACCCAGTACTTC
13	.	TRBJ2-1	TRBD1	TRBV7-7	CASSLAGGSEQFF	TGTGCCAGCAGCTTGGCAGGGGGCAGTGAGCAGTTCTTC
14	.	TRBJ2-2	.	TRBV7-9	CARAGDLNTGELFF	TGTGCCAGAGCCGGGGATTTGAACACCGGGGAGCTGTTTTTT
15	.	TRBJ1-6	TRBD1	TRBV27	CASSPLTGGSSPLHF	TGTGCCAGCAGCCCGCTGACAGGGGGAAGTTCACCCCTCCACTTT
16	few	TRBJ1-5	.	TRBV19	CASSYLPRDSNQPQHF	TGTGCCAGTAGTTACCTCCCCCGGGATAGCAATCAGCCCCAGCATTTT
12	.	TRBJ1-6	.	TRBV18	CASSPPNSPLHF	TGTGCCAGCTCACCACCCAATTCACCCCTCCACTTT
15	.	TRBJ2-7	TRBD2	TRBV7-9	CASSLGLAEVYEQYF	TGTGCCAGCAGCTTAGGACTAGCGGAAGTCTACGAGCAGTACTTC
15	few	TRBJ1-1	.	TRBV27	CASSLSAVLNTEAFF	TGTGCCAGCAGTTTATCGGCGGTGTTGAACACTGAAGCTTTCTTT
12	.	TRBJ1-5	.	TRBV5-6	CASSAAGFPQHF	TGTGCCAGCAGCGCCGCGGGTTTTCCCCAGCATTTT
14	.	TRBJ2-7	TRBD1	TRBV6-6	CASSSGQGAYEQYF	TGTGCCAGCAGTTCGGGACAGGGGGCCTACGAGCAGTACTTC
14	few	TRBJ1-5	TRBD1	TRBV6-5	CASRRTGRNQPQHF	TGTGCCAGCAGACGGACAGGTCGGAATCAGCCCCAGCATTTT
16	.	TRBJ1-4	.	TRBV4-1	CASSLIIGRSKEKLFF	TGCGCCAGCAGCCTCATAATAGGGAGATCTAAGGAAAAACTGTTTTTT
17	.	TRBJ1-2	TRBD1	TRBV5-4	CASSSPSNRGPHYGYTF	TGTGCCAGCAGCTCGCCGTCTAACAGGGGGCCTCACTATGGCTACACCTTC
14	.	TRBJ1-2	.	TRBV4-1	CASSQRVGSYGYTF	TGCGCCAGCAGTCAACGGGTAGGATCCTATGGCTACACCTTC
14	.	TRBJ1-4	.	TRBV5-6	CASRPVGDGEKLFF	TGTGCCAGCAGGCCCGTAGGGGACGGGGAAAAACTGTTTTTT
16	once	TRBJ2-1	.	TRBV5-1	CASSLKQGRTYNEQFF	TGCGCCAGCAGCCTGAAACAGGGGAGGACGTACAATGAGCAGTTCTTC
13	once	TRBJ2-1	TRBD2	TRBV5-6	CASSLAGGTNQFF	TGTGCCAGCAGCTTGGCGGGAGGGACTAACCAGTTCTTC
17	.	TRBJ2-5	TRBD2	TRBV5-1	CASSLVLAGSYQETQYF	TGCGCCAGCAGCTTGGTACTAGCGGGGAGTTACCAAGAGACCCAGTACTTC